These T cell receptor beta chains were read from a single sample in a study of blood T cell repertoires in COVID-19. This table comes from immunoSEQ multiplex PCR, and its TCRdb copy is limited to in-frame clones, with some not included. This sample has approximately 240,000 clones, with almost 85% found just once. Material: peripheral blood. The receptor source for this set is a middle-aged man with acute or convalescent COVID-19. The CDR3 runs from the conserved cysteine through the conserved F or W. A D gene is named only where the DNA matches it firmly. Clone size is not always given. Where it is, it says once, few, many or a class for expanded clones.

clone size	V gene	CDR3 length	D gene	J gene	CDR3 DNA	CDR3 protein
NA	TRBV7-2	14	NA	TRBJ1-2	TGTGCCAGCAGCACACCGACCCTACGCCCAGGTCTCACCTTC	CASSTPTLRPGLTF
NA	TRBV6-4	12	NA	TRBJ1-2	TGTGCCAGCAGTGACCAGGGATATGGCTACACCTTC	CASSDQGYGYTF
NA	TRBV9	17	TRBD2	TRBJ2-5	TGTGCCAGCAGCGTAACCGCCGGGACTAGCGGGATTGTGACCCAGTACTTC	CASSVTAGTSGIVTQYF
NA	TRBV11-1	12	NA	TRBJ1-5	TGTGCCAGCAGCGTACCCAGGGGGCCCCAGCATTTT	CASSVPRGPQHF
NA	TRBV29-1	11	NA	TRBJ2-3	TGCAGCGTTGTAGCCACAGATACGCAGTATTTT	CSVVATDTQYF
once	TRBV4-1	17	TRBD1	TRBJ2-7	TGCGCCAGCAGCCAAGATTCTCGGGACAGGGCCTATTACGAGCAGTACTTC	CASSQDSRDRAYYEQYF
NA	TRBV10-1	12	TRBD1	TRBJ1-1	TGCGCCAGCAGTCAGGGGACAGCCGAAGCTTTCTTT	CASSQGTAEAFF
NA	TRBV7-9	11	NA	TRBJ2-5	TGTGCCATCGGAGTCCAGGAGACCCAGTACTTC	CAIGVQETQYF
NA	TRBV29-1	14	NA	TRBJ1-1	TGCAGCGTGCTTTCGACATTTCGGAACACTGAAGCTTTCTTT	CSVLSTFRNTEAFF
NA	TRBV5-4	12	NA	TRBJ2-3	TGTGCCAGCAGTCACCGGGGAGATACGCAGTATTTT	CASSHRGDTQYF